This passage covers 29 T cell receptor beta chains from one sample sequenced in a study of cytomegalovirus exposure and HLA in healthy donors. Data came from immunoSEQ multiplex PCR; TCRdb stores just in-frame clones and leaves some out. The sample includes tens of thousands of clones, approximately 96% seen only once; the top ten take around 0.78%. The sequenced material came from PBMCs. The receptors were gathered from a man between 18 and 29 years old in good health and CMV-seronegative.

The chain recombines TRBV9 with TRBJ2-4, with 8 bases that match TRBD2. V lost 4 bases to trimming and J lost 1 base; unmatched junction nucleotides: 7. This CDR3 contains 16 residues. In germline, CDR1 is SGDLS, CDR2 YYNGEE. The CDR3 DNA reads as TGTGCCAGCAGCCCGGGGGGGGCGGTGGCCAAAAACATTCAGTACTTC. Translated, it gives CASSPGGAVAKNIQYF. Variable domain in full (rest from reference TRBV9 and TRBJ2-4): DSGVTQTPKHLITATGQRVTLRCSPRSGDLSVYWYQQSLDQGLQFLIQYYNGEERAKGNILERFSAQQFPDLHSELNLSSLELGDSALYFCASSPGGAVAKNIQYFGAGTRLSVL.

For the CDR3, the DNA is TGTGCCAGCAGCTTGGACGGTAACTATGGCTACACCTTC. Amino acids: CASSLDGNYGYTF. V and J are TRBV5-4 and TRBJ1-2, with D unresolved. CDR3 size: 13 residues. Between the trimmed V and J ends, which lost 0 bases and 1 base, there was a span of 4 bases. CDR1 and CDR2 from the germline V gene are SGHNT and YYREEE (reference sequence).

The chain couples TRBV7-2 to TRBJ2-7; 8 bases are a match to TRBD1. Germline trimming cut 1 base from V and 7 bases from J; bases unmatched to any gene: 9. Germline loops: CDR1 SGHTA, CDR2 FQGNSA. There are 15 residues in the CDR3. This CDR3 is CASSLGQGARFEQYF. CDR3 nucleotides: TGTGCCAGCAGCTTAGGGCAGGGGGCGCGGTTTGAGCAGTACTTC.

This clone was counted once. CDR3 bases: TGCGCCAGCAGCCAAGATATCGAGCGGGAGGGACCCTACGAGCAGTACGTC. Protein product: CASSQDIEREGPYEQYV. V is TRBV4-1 and J is TRBJ2-7; TRBD2 aligns across 10 bases. With V trimmed by 0 bases and J by 2 bases, 7 bases remained unmatched. Germline V gene lookup returns CDR1 MGHRA and CDR2 YSYEKL. The CDR3 contains 17 residues.

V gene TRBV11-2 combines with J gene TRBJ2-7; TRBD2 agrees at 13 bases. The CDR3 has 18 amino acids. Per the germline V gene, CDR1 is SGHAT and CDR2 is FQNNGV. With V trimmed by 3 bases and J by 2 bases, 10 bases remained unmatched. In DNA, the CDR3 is TGTGCCAGCAGCTTGTCCGGGACTAGCGGGAACAACGCCTACGAGCAGTACGTC. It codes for CASSLSGTSGNNAYEQYV.

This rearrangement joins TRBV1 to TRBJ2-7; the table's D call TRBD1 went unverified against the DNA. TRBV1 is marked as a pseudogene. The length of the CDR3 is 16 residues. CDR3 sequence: CTSSPSTLTDSYEQYF. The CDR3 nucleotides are TGCACCAGCAGTCCGTCAACCCTGACAGACTCCTACGAGCAGTACTTC.

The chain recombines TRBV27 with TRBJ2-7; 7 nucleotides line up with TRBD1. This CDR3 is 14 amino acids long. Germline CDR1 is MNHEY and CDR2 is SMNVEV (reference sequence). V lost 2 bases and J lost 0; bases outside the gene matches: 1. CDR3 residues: CASSLPGGSYEQYF. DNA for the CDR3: TGTGCCAGCAGTTTACCAGGGGGCTCCTACGAGCAGTACTTC.

The CDR3 sequence is CAWKGQPNYGYTF. In DNA, the CDR3 is TGTGCCTGGAAGGGACAGCCTAACTATGGCTACACCTTC. The chain is built from TRBV30 and TRBJ1-2; 7 bases align to TRBD1. J gave up 0 bases and V 4 bases, and 2 bases lay outside the gene matches. The CDR3 sequence is 13 residues long. Germline CDR1 and CDR2: GTSNPN and SVGIG (reference sequence).

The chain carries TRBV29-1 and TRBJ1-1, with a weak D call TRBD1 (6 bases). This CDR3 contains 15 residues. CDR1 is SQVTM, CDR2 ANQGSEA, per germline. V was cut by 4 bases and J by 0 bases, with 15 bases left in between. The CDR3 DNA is TGCAGCGTTGGGGCGGGAGGGGGTCTGAACACTGAAGCTTTCTTT. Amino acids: CSVGAGGGLNTEAFF.

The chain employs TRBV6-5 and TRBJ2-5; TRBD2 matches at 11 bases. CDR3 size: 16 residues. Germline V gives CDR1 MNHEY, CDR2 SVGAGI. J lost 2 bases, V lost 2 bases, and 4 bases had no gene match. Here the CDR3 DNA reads TGTGCCAGCAGTTACAGGCTAGCGGGAGGACAAGAGACCCAGTACTTC. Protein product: CASSYRLAGGQETQYF.

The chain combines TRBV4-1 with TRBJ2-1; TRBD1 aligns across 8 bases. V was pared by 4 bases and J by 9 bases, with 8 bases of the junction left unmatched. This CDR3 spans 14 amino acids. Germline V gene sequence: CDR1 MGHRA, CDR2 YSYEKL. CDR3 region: CASSRGQGSGEQFF. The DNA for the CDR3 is TGCGCCAGCAGCCGAGGACAGGGATCCGGTGAGCAGTTCTTC.

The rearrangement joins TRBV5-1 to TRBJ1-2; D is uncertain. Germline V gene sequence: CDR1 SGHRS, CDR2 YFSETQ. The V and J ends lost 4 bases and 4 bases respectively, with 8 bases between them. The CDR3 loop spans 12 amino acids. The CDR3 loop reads CASSPGVYGYTF. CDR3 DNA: TGCGCCAGCAGCCCCGGGGTCTATGGCTACACCTTC.

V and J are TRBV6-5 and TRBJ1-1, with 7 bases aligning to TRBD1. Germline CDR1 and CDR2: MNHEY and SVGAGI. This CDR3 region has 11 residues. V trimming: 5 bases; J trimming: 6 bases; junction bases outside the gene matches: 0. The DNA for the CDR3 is TGTGCCAGCAGTCAGGGGGCTGAAGCTTTCTTT. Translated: CASSQGAEAFF.

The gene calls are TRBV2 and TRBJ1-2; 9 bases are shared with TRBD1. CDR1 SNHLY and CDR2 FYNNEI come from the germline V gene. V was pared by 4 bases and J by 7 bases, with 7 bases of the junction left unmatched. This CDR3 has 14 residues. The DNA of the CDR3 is TGTGCCAGCAGTGGGGAACAGGGGGCGCGTGGCTACACCTTC. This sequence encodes CASSGEQGARGYTF.

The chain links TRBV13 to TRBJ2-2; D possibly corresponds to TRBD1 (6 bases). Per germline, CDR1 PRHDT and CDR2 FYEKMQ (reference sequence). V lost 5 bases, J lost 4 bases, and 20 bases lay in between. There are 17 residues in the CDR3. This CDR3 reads CASSARSLGARTGELFF. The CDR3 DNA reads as TGTGCCAGCAGCGCTAGGAGTTTGGGGGCCCGCACCGGGGAGCTGTTTTTT.

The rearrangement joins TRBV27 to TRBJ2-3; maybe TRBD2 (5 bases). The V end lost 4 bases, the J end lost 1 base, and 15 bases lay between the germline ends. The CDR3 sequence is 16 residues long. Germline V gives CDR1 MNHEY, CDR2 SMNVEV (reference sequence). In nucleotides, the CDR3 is TGTGCCAGCAGTTACCTAGGCGGGTGGGGCACAGATACGCAGTATTTT. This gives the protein CASSYLGGWGTDTQYF.

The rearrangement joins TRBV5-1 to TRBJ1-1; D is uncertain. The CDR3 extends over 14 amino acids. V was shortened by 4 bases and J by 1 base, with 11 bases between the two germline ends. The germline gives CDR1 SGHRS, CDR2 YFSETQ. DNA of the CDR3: TGCGCCAGCAGCCAATTCCCCAGGAACACTGAAGCTTTCTTT. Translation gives CASSQFPRNTEAFF.

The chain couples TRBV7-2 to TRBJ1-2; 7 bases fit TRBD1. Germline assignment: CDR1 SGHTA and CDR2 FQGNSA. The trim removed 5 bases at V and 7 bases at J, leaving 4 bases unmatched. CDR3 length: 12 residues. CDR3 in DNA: TGTGCCAGCAGCCTACAGGGGTCTGGCTACACCTTC. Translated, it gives CASSLQGSGYTF.

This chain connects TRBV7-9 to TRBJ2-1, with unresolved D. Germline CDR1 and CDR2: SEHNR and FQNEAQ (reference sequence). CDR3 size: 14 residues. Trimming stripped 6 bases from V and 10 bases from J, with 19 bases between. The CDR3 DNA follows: TGTGCCAGCAGTCTTGACTTAAACCCAAGGGAGCAGTTCTTC. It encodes CASSLDLNPREQFF.

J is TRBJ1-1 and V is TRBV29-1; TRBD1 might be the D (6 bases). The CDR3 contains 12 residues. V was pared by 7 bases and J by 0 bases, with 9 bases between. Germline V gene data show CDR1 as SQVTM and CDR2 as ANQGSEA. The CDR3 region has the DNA TGCAGCGCCGGACAGATGAACACTGAAGCTTTCTTT. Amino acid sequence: CSAGQMNTEAFF.

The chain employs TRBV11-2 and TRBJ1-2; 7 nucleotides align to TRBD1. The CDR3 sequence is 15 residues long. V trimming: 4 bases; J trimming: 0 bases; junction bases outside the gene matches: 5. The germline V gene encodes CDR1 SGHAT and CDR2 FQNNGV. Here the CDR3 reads CASSSGDSPNYGYTF. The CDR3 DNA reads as TGTGCCAGCAGCTCCGGGGACAGCCCTAACTATGGCTACACCTTC.

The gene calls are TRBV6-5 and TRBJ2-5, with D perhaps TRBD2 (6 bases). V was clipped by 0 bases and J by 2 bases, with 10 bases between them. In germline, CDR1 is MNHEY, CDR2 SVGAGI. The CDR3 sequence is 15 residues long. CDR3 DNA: TGTGCCAGCAGTTACTCAGGCGGGGTACAAGAGACCCAGTACTTC. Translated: CASSYSGGVQETQYF.

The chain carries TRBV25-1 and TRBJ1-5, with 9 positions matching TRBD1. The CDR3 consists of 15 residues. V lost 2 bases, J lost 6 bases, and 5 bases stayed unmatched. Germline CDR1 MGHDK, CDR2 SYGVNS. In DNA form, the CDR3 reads TGTGCCAGCAGTGAAACCGGACAGGGGACTCAGCCCCAGCATTTT. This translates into CASSETGQGTQPQHF.

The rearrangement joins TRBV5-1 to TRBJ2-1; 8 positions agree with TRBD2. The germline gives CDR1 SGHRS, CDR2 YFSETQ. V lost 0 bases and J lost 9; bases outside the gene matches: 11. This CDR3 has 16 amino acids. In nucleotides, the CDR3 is TGCGCCAGCAGCTTGGGCGGGCTAGCGGGCTCAACTGAGCAGTTCTTC. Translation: CASSLGGLAGSTEQFF.

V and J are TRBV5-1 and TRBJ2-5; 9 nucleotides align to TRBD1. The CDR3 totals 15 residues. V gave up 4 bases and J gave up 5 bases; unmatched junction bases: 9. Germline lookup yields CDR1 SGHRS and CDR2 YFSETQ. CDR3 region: CASSAGQGMRETQYF. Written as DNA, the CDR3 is TGCGCCAGCAGCGCGGGACAGGGAATGAGGGAGACCCAGTACTTC.

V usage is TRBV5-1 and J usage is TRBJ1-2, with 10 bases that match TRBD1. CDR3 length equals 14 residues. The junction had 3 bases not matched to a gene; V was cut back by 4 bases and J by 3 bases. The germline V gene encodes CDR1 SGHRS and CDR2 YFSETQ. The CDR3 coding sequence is TGCGCCAGCAGCACGACAGGGGGCGACTATGGCTACACCTTC. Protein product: CASSTTGGDYGYTF.

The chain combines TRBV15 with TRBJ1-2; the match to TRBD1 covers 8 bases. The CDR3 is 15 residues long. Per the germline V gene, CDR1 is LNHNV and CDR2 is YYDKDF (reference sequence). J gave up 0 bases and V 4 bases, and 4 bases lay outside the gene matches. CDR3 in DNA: TGTGCCACCAGCACGACAGGGGAGGCTAACTATGGCTACACCTTC. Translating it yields CATSTTGEANYGYTF. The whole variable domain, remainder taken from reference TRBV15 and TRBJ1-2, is DAMVIQNPRYQVTQFGKPVTLSCSQTLNHNVMYWYQQKSSQAPKLLFHYYDKDFNNEADTPDNFQSRRPNTSFCFLDIRSPGLGDTAMYLCATSTTGEANYGYTFGSGTRLTVV.

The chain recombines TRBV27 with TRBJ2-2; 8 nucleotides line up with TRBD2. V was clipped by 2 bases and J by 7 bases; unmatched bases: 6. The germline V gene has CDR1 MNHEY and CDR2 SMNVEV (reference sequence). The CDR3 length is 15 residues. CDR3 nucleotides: TGTGCCAGCAGTTTAGGTTTCGGGGGGGGCGGGGAGCTGTTTTTT. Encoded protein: CASSLGFGGGGELFF.

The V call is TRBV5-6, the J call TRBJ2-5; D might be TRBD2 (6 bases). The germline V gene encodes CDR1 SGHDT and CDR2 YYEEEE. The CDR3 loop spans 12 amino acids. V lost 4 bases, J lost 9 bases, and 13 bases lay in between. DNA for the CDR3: TGTGCCAGCAGCCTGCTTGGGGAGGCCCAGTACTTC. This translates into CASSLLGEAQYF.